The T cell receptor beta chain described here comes from a study of CD8 T cells in Susac syndrome. Remarks on this clonotype: Its antigen is unidentified.

The CDR3 length is 13 residues. Trimming shortened V by 4 bases and J by 7 bases, and 13 bases separated the two germline ends. Germline CDR1 reads LGHDT; CDR2 reads YNNKEL (reference sequence). RNA totalling about 0.45 to 1 ug underwent reverse transcription with random hexamers. TCRdb itself ran the immunoSEQ multiplex PCR reads through MiXCR, one entry per CDR3 protein. The sample lists about 210,000 distinct CDR3 sequences, 95% occurring once. Study conclusions and caveats: As the study acknowledged, the number of individuals who were part of its TCR sequencing and HLA analysis was relatively small.

Those who served as multiple sclerosis controls were treatment-naive patients with stable or active relapsing-remitting disease. The sample was CD4+ T cells from PBMCs. The sequence was collected from a human donor with multiple sclerosis. The J gene is TRBJ2-5, the V gene TRBV3-1; no clear D. CDR3 sequence: CASSPDGIVTQYF. As DNA, the CDR3 is TGTGCCAGCAGCCCGGACGGAATAGTGACCCAGTACTTC.